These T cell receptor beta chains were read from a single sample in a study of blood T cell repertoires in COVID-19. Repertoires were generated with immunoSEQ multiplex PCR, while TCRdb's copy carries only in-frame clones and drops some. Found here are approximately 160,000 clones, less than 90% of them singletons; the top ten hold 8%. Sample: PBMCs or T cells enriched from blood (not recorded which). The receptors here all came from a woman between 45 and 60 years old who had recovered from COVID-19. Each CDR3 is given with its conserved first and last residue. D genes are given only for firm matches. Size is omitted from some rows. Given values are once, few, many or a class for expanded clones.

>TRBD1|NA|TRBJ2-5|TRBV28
CASSRQGTETQYF
TGTGCCAGCAGTAGACAGGGTACGGAGACCCAGTACTTC
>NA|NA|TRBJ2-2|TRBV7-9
CASILSGVNTGELFF
TGTGCCAGCATCCTTAGCGGCGTAAACACCGGGGAGCTGTTTTTT
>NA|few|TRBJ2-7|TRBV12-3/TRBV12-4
CASSLLDSYEQYF
TGTGCCAGCAGTCTCCTCGACAGTTACGAGCAGTACTTC
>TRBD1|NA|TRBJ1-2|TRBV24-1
CATSDQGTEMSYTF
TGTGCCACCAGTGATCAAGGGACAGAAATGAGCTACACCTTC
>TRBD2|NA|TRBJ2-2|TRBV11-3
CASAGLNTGELFF
TGTGCCAGCGCGGGACTAAACACCGGGGAGCTGTTTTTT
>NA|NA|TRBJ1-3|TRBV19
CASSINFSGNTIYF
TGTGCCAGTAGTATAAACTTCTCTGGAAACACCATATATTTT
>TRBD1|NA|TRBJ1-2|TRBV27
CASSSDRGRGYTF
TGTGCCAGCAGTTCGGACAGGGGAAGGGGCTACACCTTC
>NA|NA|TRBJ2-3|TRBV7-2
CASSPRGVTQYF
TGTGCCAGCAGCCCCAGGGGCGTAACGCAGTATTTT
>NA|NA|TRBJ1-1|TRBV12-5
CASGFAKGGTEAFF
TGTGCTAGTGGTTTCGCTAAAGGGGGAACTGAAGCTTTCTTT
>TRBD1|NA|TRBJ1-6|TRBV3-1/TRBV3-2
CASSQGGQGRNSPLHF
TGTGCCAGCAGCCAGGGGGGACAGGGGAGGAATTCACCCCTCCACTTT
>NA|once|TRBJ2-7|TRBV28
CASSSGQPLEQYF
TGTGCCAGCAGTTCGGGACAACCACTGGAGCAGTACTTC
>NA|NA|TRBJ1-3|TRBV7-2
CASSLDSRGAGNTIYF
TGTGCCAGCAGCCTGGACAGCCGGGGTGCGGGAAACACCATATATTTT
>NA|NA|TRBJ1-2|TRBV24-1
CATPSGDGYTF
TGTGCCACCCCATCGGGGGATGGCTACACCTTC
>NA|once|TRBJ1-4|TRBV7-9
CASSFSQGGEKLFF
TGTGCCAGCAGCTTCTCGCAGGGTGGTGAAAAACTGTTTTTT
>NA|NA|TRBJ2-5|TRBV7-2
CASSLEGGHRETQYF
TGTGCCAGCAGCTTAGAGGGGGGGCATAGAGAGACCCAGTACTTC
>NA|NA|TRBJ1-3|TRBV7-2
CASSLSNSGNTIYF
TGTGCCAGCAGCTTGTCCAACTCTGGAAACACCATATATTTT
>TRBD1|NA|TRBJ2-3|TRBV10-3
CAISATRDRGSTDTQYF
TGTGCCATCAGTGCTACTAGGGACAGGGGGAGCACAGATACGCAGTATTTT
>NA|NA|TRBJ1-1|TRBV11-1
CASSSIPVGAEAFF
TGTGCCAGCAGCTCGATTCCCGTGGGGGCAGAAGCTTTCTTT
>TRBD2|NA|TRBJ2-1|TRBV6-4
CASSISGDAYNEQFF
TGTGCCAGCAGTATTAGCGGGGATGCCTACAATGAGCAGTTCTTC
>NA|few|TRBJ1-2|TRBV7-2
CASSWDIYGYTF
TGTGCCAGCAGCTGGGACATCTATGGCTACACCTTC
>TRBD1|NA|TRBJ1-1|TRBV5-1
CASSLLLQGRTEAFF
TGCGCCAGCAGCTTACTGCTACAGGGGCGAACTGAAGCTTTCTTT
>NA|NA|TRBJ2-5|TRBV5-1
CASSLATRGEETQYF
TGCGCCAGCAGCTTGGCCACCAGGGGAGAAGAGACCCAGTACTTC
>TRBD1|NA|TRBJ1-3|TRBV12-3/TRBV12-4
CASSLGQGNTIYF
TGTGCCAGCAGCCTGGGACAGGGGAACACCATATATTTT
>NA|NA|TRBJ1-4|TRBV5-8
CASSLAGRGSEKLFF
TGTGCCAGCAGCTTGGCAGGAAGGGGTTCTGAAAAACTGTTTTTT
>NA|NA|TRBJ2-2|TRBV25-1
CASSRRGINTGELFF
TGTGCCAGCAGCCGACGGGGAATTAACACCGGGGAGCTGTTTTTT
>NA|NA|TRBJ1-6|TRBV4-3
CASSQDPYSSYNSPLHF
TGCGCCAGCAGCCAAGATCCGTATAGCTCCTATAATTCACCCCTCCACTTT
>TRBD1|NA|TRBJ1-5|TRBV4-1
CASRGQADGNQPQHF
TGCGCCAGCAGGGGACAGGCAGACGGCAATCAGCCCCAGCATTTT
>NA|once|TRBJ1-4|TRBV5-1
CASSLSNTGRREKLFF
TGCGCCAGCAGCCTCTCTAATACAGGGCGTAGGGAAAAACTGTTTTTT
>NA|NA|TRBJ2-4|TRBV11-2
CASSLNVGLAKNIQYF
TGTGCCAGCAGCTTGAATGTGGGCCTAGCCAAAAACATTCAGTACTTC
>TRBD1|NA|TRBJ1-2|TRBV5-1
CASSLTGGVDGYTF
TGCGCCAGCAGCTTAACAGGGGGTGTCGATGGCTACACCTTC
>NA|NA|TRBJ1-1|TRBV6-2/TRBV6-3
CASSPKVGRGWVEAFF
TGTGCCAGCAGCCCCAAAGTCGGACGGGGGTGGGTGGAAGCTTTCTTT
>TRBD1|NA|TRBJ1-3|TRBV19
CASSMDRAAGNTIYF
TGTGCCAGTAGTATGGACAGGGCGGCAGGAAACACCATATATTTT
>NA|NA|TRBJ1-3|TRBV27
CASRPGGGNTIYF
TGTGCCAGCAGACCCGGTGGTGGAAACACCATATATTTT
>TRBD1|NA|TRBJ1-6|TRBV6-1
CASSETAGTGRSPLHF
TGTGCCAGCAGTGAGACAGCCGGGACAGGGCGATCACCCCTCCACTTT
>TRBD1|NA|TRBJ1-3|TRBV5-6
CASSWDSSGNTIYF
TGTGCCAGCAGCTGGGACAGCTCTGGAAACACCATATATTTT
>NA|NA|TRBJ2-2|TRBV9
CASSVPGGAGELFF
TGTGCCAGCAGCGTCCCTGGCGGGGCCGGGGAGCTGTTTTTT